This entry features one TCR beta chain sequence. Antigen: not known. In TCRdb, the 5' RACE reads were re-called with MiXCR into one record per CDR3 protein. Of 700,000 or so distinct CDR3 sequences in the sample, 15% to 20% were seen once. The sample is drawn from a study of CD8 T cells in ankylosing spondylitis. Overall study findings and caveats: A motif of 7 to 9 highly homologous TCR beta variants was seen as apparently characteristic of ankylosing spondylitis blood.

Trimming took off 5 bases at V and 7 bases at J, with 11 bases between the two ends. The CDR3 extends over 12 amino acids. Germline-derived CDR1 and CDR2 are MNHNS and SASEGT. The specimen sequenced was blood, either unsorted or a sorted T cell fraction (not recorded which). This sequence joins TRBV6-1 and TRBJ1-1; D uncertain. The TCR sequence derives from a male donor with ankylosing spondylitis. CDR3 in amino acids: CASSNQVNEAFF. The CDR3 nucleotides read TGTGCCAGCAGTAACCAGGTTAATGAAGCTTTCTTT.